These 16 T cell receptor beta chains came from one sample sequenced in a study of vaccination and CD4 T cells after COVID-19. Noted treatment: roughly 10-day PBMC culture with coronavirus spike peptide pools or control peptides (ViraFEST assay). Cultured CD4+ T cells had their DNA profiled by the Oncomine TCR Beta short-read assay. Each CDR3 protein gets one entry after TCRdb re-called the PCR reads with MiXCR. There are about 14,000 distinct CDR3 sequences in the sample; around 53% occur only once, and roughly a tenth lies in the top ten. Antigens for these TCRs are unknown. The material sequenced was CD4+ T cells from blood, cultured in vitro, taken before SARS-CoV-2 vaccination. The receptor source for this set is a human donor who had recovered from COVID-19.

This clonotype occurred a few times. The chain joins TRBV20-1 to TRBJ1-2; D not resolved. CDR3 length equals 9 residues. V was clipped by 3 bases and J by 7 bases, with 3 bases between them. Germline V lookup: CDR1 DFQATT, CDR2 SNEGSKA (reference sequence). The CDR3 is CSASFGYTF. The CDR3 DNA follows: TGCAGTGCTAGCTTTGGCTACACCTTC.

The CDR3, as DNA: TGTGCCAGCAGTGAACCCTATCGACCCGGGGGGCAGTACTTC. As protein: CASSEPYRPGGQYF. The genes are TRBV25-1 and TRBJ2-4, with 7 bases aligning to TRBD2. The germline V gene encodes CDR1 MGHDK and CDR2 SYGVNS. The junction had 11 bases not matched to a gene; V was cut back by 2 bases and J by 13 bases. This CDR3 comprises 14 residues.

This chain links TRBV5-1 with TRBJ1-1; D is unclear. Germline CDR1 and CDR2: SGHRS and YFSETQ. This CDR3 region has 15 residues. V lost 0 bases and J lost 5, with 14 bases in between. CDR3 protein: CASSLATLQRTEAFF. The DNA for the CDR3 is TGCGCCAGCAGCTTGGCTACACTTCAGAGGACTGAAGCTTTCTTT.

A note on this clonotype: The junction shows a germline mismatch at one end, possibly a read error. The chain joins TRBV11-2 to TRBJ2-3; D is unclear. The CDR3 length is 16 residues. Germline values: CDR1 SGHAT, CDR2 FQNNGV. This chain's CDR3 is CASGLDLAAGTDTQYF. The CDR3 DNA is TGTGCCAGCGGCTTAGATTTGGCTGCGGGCACAGATACGCAGTATTTT.

By sample share, this clonotype is medium-sized. The chain couples TRBV7-9 to TRBJ2-2, with TRBD2 matching over 8 bases. CDR1 is SEHNR, CDR2 FQNEAQ, per germline (reference sequence). The CDR3 runs 17 residues. V shed 8 bases, J shed 4 bases, and the junction held 15 bases outside the gene matches. CDR3 amino acids: CASPLMGGGLGTGELFF. The CDR3 bases are TGTGCCAGCCCACTGATGGGCGGGGGGCTAGGCACCGGGGAGCTGTTTTTT.

The CDR3: CASSLVGSNYGYTF. DNA of the CDR3: TGTGCCAGCAGTTTGGTGGGCAGTAACTATGGCTACACCTTC. The J gene is TRBJ1-2, the V gene TRBV27; D is undetermined. The V gene lost 3 bases and the J gene lost 1 base, with 9 bases spanning the gap. The CDR3 spans 14 residues. Germline CDR1 and CDR2: MNHEY and SMNVEV (reference sequence).

The sample holds a few counts of this clonotype. The chain uses TRBV24-1 and TRBJ1-1; D is uncertain. Germline values: CDR1 KGHDR, CDR2 SFDVKD. The CDR3 is 13 residues long. Trimming took off 2 bases at V and 0 bases at J, with 3 bases between the two ends. The CDR3 loop reads CATSDSVNTEAFF. The CDR3 DNA reads TGTGCCACCAGTGATTCCGTGAACACTGAAGCTTTCTTT.

DNA of the CDR3: TGTGCCAGCAGCTTAGGGCGGGGGGGCCGGAGGGCAGATACGCAGTATTTT. Amino acid sequence: CASSLGRGGRRADTQYF. The V call is TRBV7-9, the J call TRBJ2-3, with 9 bases aligning to TRBD2. V trimming: 1 base; J trimming: 4 bases; junction bases outside the gene matches: 9. This CDR3 has 17 amino acids. Germline CDR1 is SEHNR and CDR2 is FQNEAQ (reference sequence).

The V and J genes are TRBV6-1 and TRBJ1-2, with 7 positions matching TRBD1. The germline gives CDR1 MNHNS, CDR2 SASEGT. The CDR3 spans 13 residues. V trimming: 2 bases; J trimming: 8 bases; junction bases outside the gene matches: 5. In nucleotides, the CDR3 is TGTGCCAGCAGTGAATCCCAGGGGGTGGGCTACACCTTC. Its translation is CASSESQGVGYTF.

The CDR3 loop is CASSGQIVEAFF. CDR3 bases: TGTGCCAGCTCGGGACAGATTGTCGAAGCTTTCTTT. The genes are TRBV12-3 or TRBV12-4 and TRBJ1-1; 7 bases are a match to TRBD1. V lost 8 bases, J lost 8 bases, and 8 bases stayed unmatched. The CDR3 has 12 residues.

This clonotype was found once. The chain couples TRBV20-1 to TRBJ2-3; D may be TRBD1 (6 bases). Germline CDR1 and CDR2: DFQATT and SNEGSKA (reference sequence). The germline V and J ends were trimmed by 1 base and 2 bases, with 28 bases remaining between them. CDR3 size: 20 residues. The CDR3 DNA sequence: TGCAGTGCTAGAGCCACCAGGCTGGCAGACGGGACAAAACTCACAGATACGCAGTATTTT. Protein: CSARATRLADGTKLTDTQYF.

The chain is built from TRBV30 and TRBJ1-1; D is undetermined. Trimming took 4 bases from V and 1 from J, leaving 4 bases between them. CDR3 length equals 11 residues. The V gene's germline CDR1 is GTSNPN and CDR2 SVGIG (reference sequence). This chain's CDR3 is CAWIANTEAFF. DNA for the CDR3: TGTGCCTGGATCGCGAACACTGAAGCTTTCTTT.

This clonotype was found a few times. The V and J genes are TRBV27 and TRBJ2-7; TRBD1 or TRBD2 may be the D gene (6 bases each). The V end lost 2 bases, the J end lost 1 base, and 12 bases lay between the germline ends. The CDR3 totals 15 residues. Germline CDR1 is MNHEY and CDR2 is SMNVEV (reference sequence). The CDR3 here is CASSLRQGRSYEQYF. The CDR3 nucleotides are TGTGCCAGCAGTTTACGTCAGGGGAGGTCCTACGAGCAGTACTTC.

The CDR3 reads CASAMMGGGQETQYF. The CDR3 region has the DNA TGTGCCAGCGCGATGATGGGGGGGGGACAAGAGACCCAGTACTTC. The rearrangement links TRBV27 to TRBJ2-5; 7 nucleotides agree with TRBD2. The CDR3 is 15 amino acids. J gave up 2 bases and V 8 bases, and 11 bases lay outside the gene matches. Germline CDR1 is MNHEY and CDR2 is SMNVEV (reference sequence).

This sequence joins TRBV21-1 and TRBJ1-3; the D segment call TRBD1 is taken from the table without a DNA check. TRBV21-1 has pseudogene status. The CDR3 sequence is 15 residues long. This chain's CDR3 is CASSTGTYPGNTIYF. In DNA form, the CDR3 reads TGTGCCAGCAGCACCGGGACCTATCCGGGAAACACCATATATTTT.

The sample holds a few counts of this clonotype. The V gene is TRBV20-1, the J gene TRBJ1-2, with D perhaps matching TRBD1 (5 bases). V was pared by 6 bases and J by 2 bases, with 10 bases between. The CDR3 sequence is 12 residues long. The germline V gene has CDR1 DFQATT and CDR2 SNEGSKA (reference sequence). The CDR3 nucleotides read TGCAGTGCCCGACGGGACAACTATGGCTACACCTTC. The encoded protein is CSARRDNYGYTF.